The 5 T cell receptor beta chains below were found in one sample sequenced in a study of blood T cell repertoires in COVID-19. Clones were read by immunoSEQ multiplex PCR, and TCRdb kept only the in-frame ones, dropping some. The data hold fewer than 40,000 clones, with approximately 85% observed a single time. The sequenced sample was peripheral blood. The receptor source for this set is a man at least 80 years old with active COVID-19.

The chain is built from TRBV7-9 and TRBJ2-1, with 10 bases matching TRBD2. Germline CDR1 SEHNR, CDR2 FQNEAQ (reference sequence). V lost 5 bases and J lost 6; bases outside the gene matches: 7. The CDR3 sequence is 15 residues long. The CDR3 DNA reads as TGTGCCAGCAGCCCGAGAAGCGGGGGGGCCAATGAGCAGTTCTTC. It specifies CASSPRSGGANEQFF. Complete variable domain (other parts from reference TRBV7-9 and TRBJ2-1): DTGVSQNPRHKITKRGQNVTFRCDPISEHNRLYWYRQTLGQGPEFLTYFQNEAQLEKSRLLSDRFSAERPKGSFSTLEIQRTEQGDSAMYLCASSPRSGGANEQFFGPGTRLTVL.

The chain employs TRBV10-3 and TRBJ1-2; no definite D call. The V gene's germline CDR1 is ENHRY and CDR2 SYGVKD. Trimming shortened V by 1 base and J by 0 bases, and 9 bases separated the two germline ends. This CDR3 has 15 amino acids. CDR3 in amino acids: CAISEFGGANYGYTF. Here the CDR3 DNA reads TGTGCCATCAGTGAGTTTGGAGGTGCTAACTATGGCTACACCTTC.

The table lists this clone with a count of one. This chain connects TRBV5-4 to TRBJ2-7, with 7 bases fitting TRBD1. J was trimmed by 5 bases and V by 4 bases; bases with no gene match: 9. The CDR3 is made up of 14 amino acids. Germline-derived CDR1 and CDR2 are SGHNT and YYREEE (reference sequence). The CDR3: CASSLIDRVDEQYF. As DNA, the CDR3 is TGTGCCAGCAGCCTCATCGACAGGGTCGACGAGCAGTACTTC.

This clone was observed a handful of times. The chain has TRBV10-3 and TRBJ1-2; D uncertain. The CDR3 length is 12 residues. Per germline, CDR1 ENHRY and CDR2 SYGVKD. Trimming pared 3 bases from V and 8 bases from J, leaving 10 bases between. This CDR3 is CAISELEDGYTF. The CDR3 DNA reads TGTGCCATCAGTGAACTGGAGGACGGCTACACCTTC.

V is TRBV25-1 and J is TRBJ2-7, with 9 bases fitting TRBD1. Germline V lookup: CDR1 MGHDK, CDR2 SYGVNS. V shed 6 bases, J shed 2 bases, and the junction held 2 bases outside the gene matches. The CDR3 covers 13 residues. This chain's CDR3 is CASRGTGPYEQYF. The CDR3 DNA reads TGTGCCAGCAGAGGGACAGGGCCCTACGAGCAGTACTTC.